This TCR beta chain was obtained from a study of cytomegalovirus exposure and HLA in healthy donors. Study-wide findings and caveats: A later analysis reportedly identified an Asian-associated ancestry cluster as carrying fewer N-insertions than the approximately 640-donor mean.

PCR primers comprised 60 Vbeta and 13 Jbeta primers. The method was immunoSEQ multiplex PCR; TCRdb's version includes in-frame clones alone and lacks a portion of them. The sample comprises some 130,000 clones, roughly 72% of which are singletons, and less than 2% rests with the top ten. As for this clone: Its antigen remains unknown.

The length of the CDR3 is 16 residues. Trimming stripped 5 bases from V and 0 bases from J, with 15 bases between. The V gene's germline CDR1 is SGHDT and CDR2 YYEEEE. This receptor was obtained from a woman in her forties or fifties in good health and CMV-seronegative. This chain links TRBV5-6 with TRBJ2-1; a weak D match, TRBD2 (5 bases). Source material: PBMCs. The CDR3 DNA reads TGTGCCAGCAGTATCGACCGAACTAGCTCCTACAATGAGCAGTTCTTC. Protein: CASSIDRTSSYNEQFF.